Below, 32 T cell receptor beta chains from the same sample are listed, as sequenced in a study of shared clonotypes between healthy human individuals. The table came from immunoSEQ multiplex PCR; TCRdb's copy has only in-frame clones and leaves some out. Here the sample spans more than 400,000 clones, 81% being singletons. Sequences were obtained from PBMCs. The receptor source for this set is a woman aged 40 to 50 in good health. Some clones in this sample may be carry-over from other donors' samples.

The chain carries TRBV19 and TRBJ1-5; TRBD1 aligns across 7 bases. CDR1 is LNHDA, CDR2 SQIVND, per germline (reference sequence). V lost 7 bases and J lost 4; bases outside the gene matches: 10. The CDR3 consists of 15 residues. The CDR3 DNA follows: TGTGCCAGTAAACCCGACAGGGCCTGGAATCAGCCCCAGCATTTT. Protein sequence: CASKPDRAWNQPQHF.

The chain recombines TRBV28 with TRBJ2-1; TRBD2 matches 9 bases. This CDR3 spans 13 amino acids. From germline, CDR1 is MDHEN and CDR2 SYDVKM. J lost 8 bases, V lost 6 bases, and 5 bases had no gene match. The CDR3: CASRIAGVDEQFF. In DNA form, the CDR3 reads TGTGCCAGCAGGATAGCGGGAGTGGATGAGCAGTTCTTC.

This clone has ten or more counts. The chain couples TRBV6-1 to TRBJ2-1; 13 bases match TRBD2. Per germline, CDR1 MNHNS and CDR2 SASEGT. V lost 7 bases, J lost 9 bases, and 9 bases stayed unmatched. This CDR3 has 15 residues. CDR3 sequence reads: CASTQLAGGPLEQFF. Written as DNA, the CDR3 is TGTGCCAGCACTCAACTAGCGGGAGGGCCTCTTGAGCAGTTCTTC.

The CDR3 is CASSLDPGETQYF. Written as DNA, the CDR3 is TGCGCCAGCAGCTTGGACCCGGGGGAGACCCAGTACTTC. The chain combines TRBV5-1 with TRBJ2-5; the D gene is possibly TRBD2 (5 bases). This CDR3 has 13 residues. Germline V gives CDR1 SGHRS, CDR2 YFSETQ. V lost 0 bases and J lost 5, with 8 bases in between.

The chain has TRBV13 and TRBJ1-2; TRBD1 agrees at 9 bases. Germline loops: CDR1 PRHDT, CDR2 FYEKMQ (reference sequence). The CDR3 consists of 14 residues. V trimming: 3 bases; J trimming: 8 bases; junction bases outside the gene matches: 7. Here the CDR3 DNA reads TGTGCCAGCAGCTTGGCCGGGACAGGGAGCGGCTACACCTTC. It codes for CASSLAGTGSGYTF.

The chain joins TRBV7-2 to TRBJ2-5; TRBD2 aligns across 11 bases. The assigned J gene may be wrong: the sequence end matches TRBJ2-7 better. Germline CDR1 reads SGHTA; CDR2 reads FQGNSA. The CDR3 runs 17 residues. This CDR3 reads CASSKRGGLAVTYEQYF. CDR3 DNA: TGTGCCAGCAGCAAGCGGGGGGGACTAGCGGTAACCTACGAGCAGTACTTC.

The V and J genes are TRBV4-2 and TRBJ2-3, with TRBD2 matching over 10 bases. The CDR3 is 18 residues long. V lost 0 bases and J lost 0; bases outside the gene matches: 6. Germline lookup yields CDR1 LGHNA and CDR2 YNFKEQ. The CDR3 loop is CASSQEGPSGGSTDTQYF. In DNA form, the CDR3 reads TGTGCCAGCAGCCAAGAAGGCCCTAGCGGGGGTAGCACAGATACGCAGTATTTT.

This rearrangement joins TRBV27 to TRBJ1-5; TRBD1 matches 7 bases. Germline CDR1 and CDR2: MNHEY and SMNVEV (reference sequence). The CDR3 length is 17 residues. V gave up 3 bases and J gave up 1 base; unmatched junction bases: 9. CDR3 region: CASSFKGGAVSNQPQHF. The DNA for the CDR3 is TGTGCCAGCAGTTTCAAAGGGGGCGCGGTAAGCAATCAGCCCCAGCATTTT.

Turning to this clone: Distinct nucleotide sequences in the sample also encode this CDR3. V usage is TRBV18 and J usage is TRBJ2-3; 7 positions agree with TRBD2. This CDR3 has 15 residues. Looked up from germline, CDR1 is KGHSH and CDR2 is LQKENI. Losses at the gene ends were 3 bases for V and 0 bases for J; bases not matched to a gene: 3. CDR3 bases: TGTGCCAGCTCACCGACTAGCAGTAGCACAGATACGCAGTATTTT. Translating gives CASSPTSSSTDTQYF.

The CDR3 spells CASSLEDLGQGRNEQFF. The CDR3 nucleotides are TGCGCCAGCAGCTTGGAAGATCTGGGACAGGGAAGGAATGAGCAGTTCTTC. This rearrangement joins TRBV5-1 to TRBJ2-1, with 9 bases that match TRBD1. V lost 0 bases to trimming and J lost 7 bases; unmatched junction nucleotides: 11. This CDR3 is 17 amino acids long. The germline V gene has CDR1 SGHRS and CDR2 YFSETQ. Drawing the rest from reference TRBV5-1 and TRBJ2-1, the complete variable domain is KAGVTQTPRYLIKTRGQQVTLSCSPISGHRSVSWYQQTPGQGLQFLFEYFSETQRNKGNFPGRFSGRQFSNSRSEMNVSTLELGDSALYLCASSLEDLGQGRNEQFFGPGTRLTVL.

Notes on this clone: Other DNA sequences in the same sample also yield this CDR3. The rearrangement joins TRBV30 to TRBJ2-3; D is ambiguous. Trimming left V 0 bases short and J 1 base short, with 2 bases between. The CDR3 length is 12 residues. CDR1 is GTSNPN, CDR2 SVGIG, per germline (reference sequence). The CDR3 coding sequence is TGTGCCTGGAGTGTTGGCACAGATACGCAGTATTTT. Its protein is CAWSVGTDTQYF.

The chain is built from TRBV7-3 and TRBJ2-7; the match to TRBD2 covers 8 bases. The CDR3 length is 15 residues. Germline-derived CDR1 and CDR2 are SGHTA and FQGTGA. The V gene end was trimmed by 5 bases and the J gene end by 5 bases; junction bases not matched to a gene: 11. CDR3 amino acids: CASSPQPGGPNEQYF. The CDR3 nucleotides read TGTGCCAGCAGCCCCCAGCCGGGAGGGCCGAACGAGCAGTACTTC.

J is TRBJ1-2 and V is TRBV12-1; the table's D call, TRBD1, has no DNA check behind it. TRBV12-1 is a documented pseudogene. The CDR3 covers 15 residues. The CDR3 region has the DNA TGTGCCAGCAGCTTTGTGCGTAGGGGCAACTATGGCTACACCTTC. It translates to CASSFVRRGNYGYTF.

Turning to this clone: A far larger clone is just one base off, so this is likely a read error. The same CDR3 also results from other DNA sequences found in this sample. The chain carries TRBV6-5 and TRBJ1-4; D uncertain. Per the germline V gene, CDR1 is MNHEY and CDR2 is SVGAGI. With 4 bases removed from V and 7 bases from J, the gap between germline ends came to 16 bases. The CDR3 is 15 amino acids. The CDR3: CASSSHLAGSEKLFF. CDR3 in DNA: TGTGCCAGCAGTTCTCATTTAGCGGGGTCTGAAAAACTGTTTTTT.

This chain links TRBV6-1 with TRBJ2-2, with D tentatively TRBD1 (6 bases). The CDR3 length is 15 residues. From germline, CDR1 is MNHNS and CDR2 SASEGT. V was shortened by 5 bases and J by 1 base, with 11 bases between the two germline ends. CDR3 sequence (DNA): TGTGCCAGCAGTCTCCGGACAGTGAACACCGGGGAGCTGTTTTTT. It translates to CASSLRTVNTGELFF.

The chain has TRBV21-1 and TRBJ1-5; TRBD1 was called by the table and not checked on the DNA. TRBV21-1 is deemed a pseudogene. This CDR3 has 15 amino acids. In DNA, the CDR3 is TGTGCCAGCAGCAAAAGGCGGCAGGGGGCAAAGCCCCAGCATTTT. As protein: CASSKRRQGAKPQHF.

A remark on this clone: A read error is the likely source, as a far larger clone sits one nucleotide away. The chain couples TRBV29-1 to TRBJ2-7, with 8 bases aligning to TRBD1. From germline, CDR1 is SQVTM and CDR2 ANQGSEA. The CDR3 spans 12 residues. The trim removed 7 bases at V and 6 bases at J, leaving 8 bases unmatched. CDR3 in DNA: TGCAGCGGGGGGACAGGCGAACCCGAGCAGTACTTC. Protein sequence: CSGGTGEPEQYF.

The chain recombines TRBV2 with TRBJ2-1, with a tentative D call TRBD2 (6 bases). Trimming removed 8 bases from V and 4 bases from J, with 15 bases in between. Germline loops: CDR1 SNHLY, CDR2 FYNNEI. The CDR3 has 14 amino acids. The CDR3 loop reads CASCRDSLYNEQFF. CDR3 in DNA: TGTGCCAGCTGCCGGGACTCCCTTTACAATGAGCAGTTCTTC. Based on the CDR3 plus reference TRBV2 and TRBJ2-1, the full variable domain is EPEVTQTPSHQVTQMGQEVILRCVPISNHLYFYWYRQILGQKVEFLVSFYNNEISEKSEIFDDQFSVERPDGSNFTLKIRSTKLEDSAMYFCASCRDSLYNEQFFGPGTRLTVL.

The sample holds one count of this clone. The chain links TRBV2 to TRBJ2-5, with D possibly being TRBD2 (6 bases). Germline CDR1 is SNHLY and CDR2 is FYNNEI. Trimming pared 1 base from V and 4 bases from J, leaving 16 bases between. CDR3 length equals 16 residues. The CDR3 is CASSEGRRAAGETQYF. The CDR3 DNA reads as TGTGCCAGCAGTGAAGGTAGGAGGGCGGCTGGAGAGACCCAGTACTTC.

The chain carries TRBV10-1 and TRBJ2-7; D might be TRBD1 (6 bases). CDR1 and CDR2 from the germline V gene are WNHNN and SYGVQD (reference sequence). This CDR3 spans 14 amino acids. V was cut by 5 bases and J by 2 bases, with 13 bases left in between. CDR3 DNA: TGCGCCAGCAGTACCGGACAGAACCCCTACGAGCAGTACTTC. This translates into CASSTGQNPYEQYF.

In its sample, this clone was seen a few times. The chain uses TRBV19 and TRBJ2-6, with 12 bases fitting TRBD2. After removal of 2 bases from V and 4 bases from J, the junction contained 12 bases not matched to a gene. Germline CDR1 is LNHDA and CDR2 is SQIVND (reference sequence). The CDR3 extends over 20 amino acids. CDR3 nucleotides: TGTGCCAGTAGTATACCCGGACTAGCGGGAAATGATGGCGGGGCCAACGTCCTGACTTTC. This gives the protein CASSIPGLAGNDGGANVLTF.

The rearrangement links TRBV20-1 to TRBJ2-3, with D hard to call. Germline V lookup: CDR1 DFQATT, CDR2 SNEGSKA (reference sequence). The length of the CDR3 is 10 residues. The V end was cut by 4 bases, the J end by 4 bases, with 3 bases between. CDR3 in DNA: TGCAGTGCTAAGGCAGATACGCAGTATTTT. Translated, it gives CSAKADTQYF.

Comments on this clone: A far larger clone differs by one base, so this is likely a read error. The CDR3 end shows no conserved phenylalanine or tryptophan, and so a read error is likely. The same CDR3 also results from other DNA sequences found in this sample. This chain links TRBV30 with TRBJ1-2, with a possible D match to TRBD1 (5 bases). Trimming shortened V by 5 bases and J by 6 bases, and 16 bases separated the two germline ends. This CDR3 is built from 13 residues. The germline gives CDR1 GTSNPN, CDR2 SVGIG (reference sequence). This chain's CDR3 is CAWSTGARNGYTL. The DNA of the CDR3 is TGTGCCTGGTCCACCGGGGCGCGGAATGGCTACACCTTA.

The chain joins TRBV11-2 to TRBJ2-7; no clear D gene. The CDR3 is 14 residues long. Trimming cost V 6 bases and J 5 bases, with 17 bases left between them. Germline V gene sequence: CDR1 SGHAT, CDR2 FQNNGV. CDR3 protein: CASSRVSPEDEQYF. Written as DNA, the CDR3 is TGTGCCAGCAGTCGGGTCTCTCCCGAGGACGAGCAGTACTTC.

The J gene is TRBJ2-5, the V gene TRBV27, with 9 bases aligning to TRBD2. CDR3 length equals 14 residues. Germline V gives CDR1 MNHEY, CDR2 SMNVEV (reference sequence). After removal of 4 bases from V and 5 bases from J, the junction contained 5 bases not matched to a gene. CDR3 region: CASSSLAGRETQYF. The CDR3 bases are TGTGCCAGCAGTTCCCTAGCGGGAAGGGAGACCCAGTACTTC.

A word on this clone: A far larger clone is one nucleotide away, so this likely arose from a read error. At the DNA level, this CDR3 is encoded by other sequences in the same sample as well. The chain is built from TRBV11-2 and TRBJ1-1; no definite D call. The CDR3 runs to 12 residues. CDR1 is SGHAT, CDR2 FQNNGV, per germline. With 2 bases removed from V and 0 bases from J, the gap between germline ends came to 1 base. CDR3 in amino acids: CASSLLNTEAFF. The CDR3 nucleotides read TGTGCCAGCAGCTTACTGAACACTGAAGCTTTCTTT.

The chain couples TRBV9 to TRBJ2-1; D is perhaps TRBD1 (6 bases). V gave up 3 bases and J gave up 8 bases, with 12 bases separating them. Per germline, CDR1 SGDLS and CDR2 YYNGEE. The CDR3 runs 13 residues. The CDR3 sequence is CASSGAGVDEQFF. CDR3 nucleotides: TGTGCCAGCAGCGGGGCAGGGGTCGATGAGCAGTTCTTC.

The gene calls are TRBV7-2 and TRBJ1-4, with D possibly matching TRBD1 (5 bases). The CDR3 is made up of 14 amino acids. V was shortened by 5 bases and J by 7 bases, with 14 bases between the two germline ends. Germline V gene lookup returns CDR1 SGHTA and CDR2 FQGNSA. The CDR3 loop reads CASSPGAGREKLFF. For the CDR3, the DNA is TGTGCCAGCAGCCCCGGGGCAGGGCGTGAAAAACTGTTTTTT.

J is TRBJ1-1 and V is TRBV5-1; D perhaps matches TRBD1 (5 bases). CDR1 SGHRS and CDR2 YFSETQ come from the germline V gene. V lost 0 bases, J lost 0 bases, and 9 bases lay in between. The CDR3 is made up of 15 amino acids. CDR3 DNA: TGCGCCAGCAGCTTGGCCCGACAGATGAACACTGAAGCTTTCTTT. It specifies CASSLARQMNTEAFF.

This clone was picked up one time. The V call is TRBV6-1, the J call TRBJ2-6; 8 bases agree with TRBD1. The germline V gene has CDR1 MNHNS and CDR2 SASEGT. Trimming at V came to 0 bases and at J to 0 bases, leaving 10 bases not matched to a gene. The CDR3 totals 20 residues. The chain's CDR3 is CASSEAAGTGSFSGANVLTF. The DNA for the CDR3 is TGTGCCAGCAGTGAAGCGGCGGGGACAGGAAGCTTCTCTGGGGCCAACGTCCTGACTTTC.

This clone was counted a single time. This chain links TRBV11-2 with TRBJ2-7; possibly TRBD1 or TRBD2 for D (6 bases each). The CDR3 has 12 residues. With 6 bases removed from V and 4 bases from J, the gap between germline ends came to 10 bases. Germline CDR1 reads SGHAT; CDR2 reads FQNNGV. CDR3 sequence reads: CASRGGLYEQYF. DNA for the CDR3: TGTGCCAGCAGAGGGGGGTTATACGAGCAGTACTTC.

CDR3 nucleotides: TGTGCCAGCAGCCGAACATGGACAGGGGGCGAGGGCTACACCTTC. Translated, it gives CASSRTWTGGEGYTF. V is TRBV28 and J is TRBJ1-2, with 11 bases fitting TRBD1. The CDR3 length is 15 residues. Trimming at V came to 6 bases and at J to 8 bases, leaving 11 bases not matched to a gene. CDR1 MDHEN and CDR2 SYDVKM come from the germline V gene.